These T cell receptor beta chains were read from a single sample in a study of CD8 T cells in ankylosing spondylitis. TCRdb ran MiXCR on the 5' RACE reads and lists one entry per CDR3 protein. The sample contains about 96,000 distinct CDR3 sequences, about 8.8% of which appear only once. The specimen sequenced was blood, either unsorted or a sorted T cell fraction (not recorded which). All receptors derive from a male donor with ankylosing spondylitis or in good health (not recorded which). CDR3s include the opening cysteine and the closing phenylalanine or tryptophan. The D gene is left open where the match is weak. Clone size appears in some rows only: once, few, many, or a class for an expanded clone.

>14|.|TRBV7-3|many|TRBJ2-3
CASSLGDSTDTQYF
TGTGCCAGCAGCTTAGGGGACAGCACAGATACGCAGTATTTT
>15|.|TRBV7-3|.|TRBJ2-5
CASNLLGQLMETQYF
TGTGCCAGCAACTTATTGGGTCAGCTTATGGAGACCCAGTACTTC
>15|.|TRBV7-2|many|TRBJ1-3
CASMLGMSSGNTIYF
TGTGCCAGCATGCTCGGGATGAGCTCTGGAAACACCATATATTTT
>13|.|TRBV24-1|many|TRBJ2-7
CATSDGGYYEQYF
TGTGCCACCAGTGACGGGGGATACTACGAGCAGTACTTC
>15|TRBD1|TRBV7-2|.|TRBJ2-5
CASSPTTGWEETQYF
TGTGCCAGCAGCCCAACGACAGGGTGGGAAGAGACCCAGTACTTC
>14|.|TRBV18|few|TRBJ2-7
CASSTTGGPYEQYF
TGTGCCAGCTCTACTACGGGGGGCCCCTACGAGCAGTACTTC
>13|.|TRBV20-1|many|TRBJ2-7
CSARVGQGYEQYF
TGCAGTGCTAGAGTTGGGCAGGGCTACGAGCAGTACTTC
>12|.|TRBV10-3|many|TRBJ2-5
CAISERQETQYF
TGTGCCATCAGTGAGCGGCAAGAGACCCAGTACTTC
>15|.|TRBV20-1|many|TRBJ2-3
CSARDGLRSTDTQYF
TGCAGTGCTAGAGATGGGCTTCGTAGCACAGATACGCAGTATTTT
>12|.|TRBV12-3/TRBV12-4|many|TRBJ2-5
CASSFPGSTQYF
TGTGCCAGCAGTTTTCCCGGATCGACCCAGTACTTC
>17|TRBD2|TRBV27|many|TRBJ2-1
CASSLAGGLSPYNEQFF
TGTGCCAGCAGCCTAGCGGGGGGGCTATCCCCCTACAATGAGCAGTTCTTC
>19|.|TRBV3-1|many|TRBJ2-2
CASSQEGAGTPLNTGELFF
TGTGCCAGCAGCCAAGAAGGTGCCGGGACCCCCCTTAACACCGGGGAGCTGTTTTTT
>14|.|TRBV7-2|.|TRBJ1-4
CASSLTTQNEKLFF
TGTGCCAGCAGCTTAACTACACAAAATGAAAAACTGTTTTTT
>12|.|TRBV28|many|TRBJ1-6
CASSDRISPLHF
TGTGCCAGCAGTGACAGAATTTCACCCCTCCACTTT
>15|TRBD2|TRBV2|few|TRBJ2-1
CASSWRGGVWNEQFF
TGTGCCAGCAGTTGGCGGGGGGGTGTTTGGAATGAGCAGTTCTTC
>14|.|TRBV5-1|few|TRBJ1-4
CASSLDRAGEKLFF
TGCGCCAGCAGCTTGGACAGGGCCGGTGAAAAACTGTTTTTT
>15|.|TRBV20-1|.|TRBJ2-2
CSASAGTIPTGELFF
TGCAGTGCTAGTGCCGGGACAATCCCAACCGGGGAGCTGTTTTTT
>15|TRBD1|TRBV28|.|TRBJ1-2
CASSGDSRLPYGYTF
TGTGCCAGCAGTGGGGACAGCCGCCTTCCCTATGGCTACACCTTC
>17|TRBD1|TRBV11-1|many|TRBJ1-2
CASSSGRLRDRAIGYTF
TGTGCCAGCAGCTCCGGGCGACTCCGGGACAGAGCTATTGGCTACACCTTC
>12|.|TRBV29-1|many|TRBJ2-5
CSGREYQETQYF
TGCAGCGGGCGCGAGTACCAAGAGACCCAGTACTTC
>13|.|TRBV29-1|.|TRBJ2-7
CSVVVSSGYEQYF
TGCAGCGTTGTTGTTAGTAGCGGATACGAGCAGTACTTC
>15|.|TRBV6-5|many|TRBJ2-3
CASSYKSLPQDTQYF
TGTGCCAGCAGTTACAAAAGCCTCCCTCAAGATACGCAGTATTTT
>16|TRBD1|TRBV20-1|many|TRBJ2-3
CSAREGTGPSTDTQYF
TGCAGTGCTAGGGAGGGGACAGGGCCTAGCACAGATACGCAGTATTTT
>13|.|TRBV29-1|many|TRBJ2-1
CSVSPIGGNEQFF
TGCAGCGTCTCTCCCATAGGGGGCAATGAGCAGTTCTTC
>15|.|TRBV7-2|few|TRBJ1-1
CASSLDWGGNTEAFF
TGTGCCAGCAGCTTAGACTGGGGGGGGAACACTGAAGCTTTCTTT